These T cell receptor beta chains were read from a single sample in a study of naive and memory T cell subsets. TCRdb itself ran the UMI-ligation and nested PCR reads through MiXCR, one entry per CDR3 protein. Among fewer than 35,000 distinct CDR3 sequences listed, roughly 6.6% were seen once. Material: skin, obtained from a tuberculin skin test site. The receptor set was obtained from an adult in good health. Both conserved end residues are part of each CDR3. Fields, in order: V gene, D gene, clone size, J gene, CDR3 DNA, CDR3 protein. A D gene is named only where the DNA matches it firmly. Some rows have no size entry. The others give once, few or many, or a class for an expanded clone.

TRBV12-3/TRBV12-4	NA	many	TRBJ2-3	TGTGCCAGCAGGCTATCCTCCGGGACACTCCCTTCGGGCACAGATACGCAGTATTTT	CASRLSSGTLPSGTDTQYF
TRBV18	NA	NA	TRBJ1-5	TGTGCCAGCTCACCTTTCAGCGATGGAGGTAGCAATCAGCCCCAGCATTTT	CASSPFSDGGSNQPQHF
TRBV5-6	TRBD2	few	TRBJ2-3	TGTGCCAGCAGCTTGGTGCCTAGCGGGGGAGTAGATACGCAGTATTTT	CASSLVPSGGVDTQYF
TRBV12-3/TRBV12-4	NA	NA	TRBJ1-2	TGTGCCAGCAGTTTGAACAGGGCTGATGGCTACACCTTC	CASSLNRADGYTF
TRBV14	NA	many	TRBJ2-7	TGTGCCAGCAGCCAAATGGGGACCTACGAGCAGTACTTC	CASSQMGTYEQYF
TRBV20-1	NA	many	TRBJ1-1	TGCAGTGCTAGAGAGTTAAGCATCCCGAACACTGAAGCTTTCTTT	CSARELSIPNTEAFF
TRBV10-3	TRBD1	NA	TRBJ1-2	TGTGCCATCAGTGATGCAGGGGGCGGCTATGGCTACACCTTC	CAISDAGGGYGYTF
TRBV19	TRBD1	many	TRBJ2-5	TGTGCCAGTAGTTCCGGGACAGATAGTCAAGAGACCCAGTACTTC	CASSSGTDSQETQYF
TRBV6-1	NA	NA	TRBJ2-1	TGTGCCAGCAGTGATAGTGGGTATGAGCAGTTCTTC	CASSDSGYEQFF
TRBV5-5	TRBD1	many	TRBJ2-1	TGTGCCAGCAGCCCCACACCGGGACAGGGCCTGGGATCCTACAATGAGCAGTTCTTC	CASSPTPGQGLGSYNEQFF
TRBV5-4	NA	NA	TRBJ1-1	TGTGCCAGCAGCCGGGACTGGACTGAAGCTTTCTTT	CASSRDWTEAFF
TRBV29-1	TRBD2	many	TRBJ2-3	TGCAGCGTTGGAGGGACTAACACAGATACGCAGTATTTT	CSVGGTNTDTQYF
TRBV20-1	NA	many	TRBJ2-5	TGCAGTGCTAGATTCTGGAGGCGGTGGGAGACCCAGTACTTC	CSARFWRRWETQYF
TRBV12-3/TRBV12-4	NA	few	TRBJ1-5	TGTGCCAGCAGTTCGGACGCACATCAGCCCCAGCATTTT	CASSSDAHQPQHF
TRBV10-3	NA	NA	TRBJ1-1	TGTGCCATCAGTGAGTTCCTGGGGGCGACCAACACTGAAGCTTTCTTT	CAISEFLGATNTEAFF
TRBV3-1	NA	few	TRBJ1-1	TGTGCCAGCAGCCAAGGGGTCGGCAGGGGGAACACTGAAGCTTTCTTT	CASSQGVGRGNTEAFF
TRBV20-1	NA	many	TRBJ1-4	TGCAGTGCTCTCCCGACATTGGGGCTTAATGAAAAACTGTTTTTT	CSALPTLGLNEKLFF
TRBV15	TRBD2	NA	TRBJ2-5	TGTGCCACCAGCAGAGATTTGCGGGGGGGCTGGGAAGAGACCCAGTACTTC	CATSRDLRGGWEETQYF
TRBV12-3/TRBV12-4	TRBD1	many	TRBJ2-3	TGTGCCAGCAGCGGACAGGGCGGTGATACGCAGTATTTT	CASSGQGGDTQYF
TRBV3-1	NA	few	TRBJ1-2	TGTGCCAGCAGCCAAAATCCCGGGCCTAACTATGGCTACACCTTC	CASSQNPGPNYGYTF
TRBV27	NA	few	TRBJ2-1	TGTGCCAGCAGTCCACATACGGGCCAAGGGCAGTTCTTC	CASSPHTGQGQFF
TRBV3-1	NA	many	TRBJ2-1	TGTGCCAGCGCGAGGGGGGCTAGCTACAATGAGCAGTTCTTC	CASARGASYNEQFF
TRBV20-1	NA	few	TRBJ2-5	TGCAGTGCTAGAGAGTCGGTAGAGACCCAGTACTTC	CSARESVETQYF
TRBV12-3/TRBV12-4	NA	many	TRBJ2-3	TGTGCCAGCAGTTTACGCCCAGCGGAGAGCACAGATACGCAGTATTTT	CASSLRPAESTDTQYF
TRBV4-1	NA	NA	TRBJ2-7	TGCGCCAGCAGCCAAGATTTTGCAGGGGAAGGGTACGAGCAGTACTTC	CASSQDFAGEGYEQYF
TRBV12-3/TRBV12-4	NA	few	TRBJ2-7	TGTGCCAGCAGTTTGTCCATCTACGAGCAGTACTTC	CASSLSIYEQYF
TRBV7-9	NA	many	TRBJ2-7	TGTGCCAGCAGCCCACGGGGCCAGCGCTACGAGCAGTACTTC	CASSPRGQRYEQYF
TRBV12-3/TRBV12-4	NA	few	TRBJ1-1	TGTGCCAGCAGTTCGTTGTGGGACTCCTCTCCCACTGAAGCTTTCTTT	CASSSLWDSSPTEAFF
TRBV5-6	TRBD1	NA	TRBJ1-4	TGTGCCAGCAGCTTGGCCGGCAGGGGGCATCAAAAACTGTTTTTT	CASSLAGRGHQKLFF
TRBV7-3	NA	few	TRBJ2-1	TGTGCCAGCAGCTTTACGGGTAACGAGCAGTTCTTC	CASSFTGNEQFF
TRBV6-5	TRBD1	many	TRBJ1-2	TGTGCCAGCAGTTACTCGATGGGGACAGGGTATGGCTACACCTTC	CASSYSMGTGYGYTF
TRBV15	TRBD1	NA	TRBJ1-1	TGTGCCACCAGCGGGAACAGGGGGCTCGGCACTGAAGCTTTCTTT	CATSGNRGLGTEAFF
TRBV5-1	NA	many	TRBJ2-2	TGCGCCAGCAGCTTGATTAACGCTCCCACCGGGGAGCTGTTTTTT	CASSLINAPTGELFF
TRBV2	NA	NA	TRBJ2-7	TGTGCCAGCAGTGAAGGGGGCGGGTCCTCCTACGAGCAGTACTTC	CASSEGGGSSYEQYF
TRBV6-2/TRBV6-3	NA	medium-sized	TRBJ2-1	TGTGCCAGCAGCCGCCCGTCCAATGAGCAGTTCTTC	CASSRPSNEQFF
TRBV7-9	NA	medium-sized	TRBJ2-7	TGTGCCAGCAGTATCCCCGGGGGACCCAACGAGCAGTACTTC	CASSIPGGPNEQYF
TRBV18	NA	many	TRBJ1-2	TGTGCCAGCTCACTAGATACATGGGGACCATATGGCTACACCTTC	CASSLDTWGPYGYTF
TRBV20-1	NA	medium-sized	TRBJ1-1	TGCAGTGCTAGAGAAGGGGGACTCACTGAAGCTTTCTTT	CSAREGGLTEAFF
TRBV5-1	TRBD1	medium-sized	TRBJ2-5	TGCGCCAGCAGCTTGGCCGGGACAGAAAAAGAGACCCAGTACTTC	CASSLAGTEKETQYF
TRBV12-3/TRBV12-4	NA	many	TRBJ1-5	TGTGCCAGCAGTCCCTCGTGGGGTAAACAGCCCCAGCATTTT	CASSPSWGKQPQHF
TRBV4-2	NA	few	TRBJ1-2	TGTGCCAGCAGCCAGGGGGAAGGATTCTATGGCTACACCTTC	CASSQGEGFYGYTF
TRBV3-1	NA	many	TRBJ2-3	TGTGCCAGCAGCCAAGTTCGGGCAGACTACACAGATACGCAGTATTTT	CASSQVRADYTDTQYF
TRBV24-1	TRBD1	many	TRBJ2-3	TGTGCCACCAGTGATTTTGCGGCAGGGGGCGGCCTTACGCAGTATTTT	CATSDFAAGGGLTQYF
TRBV14	NA	NA	TRBJ2-2	TGTGCCAGCAGCCCATGGGGAGGCACCGGGGAGCTGTTTTTT	CASSPWGGTGELFF
TRBV20-1	NA	few	TRBJ1-4	TGCAGTGCTAGACAGGGCACAACTAATGAAAAACTGTTTTTT	CSARQGTTNEKLFF
TRBV7-9	TRBD1	NA	TRBJ2-2	TGTGCCAGCAGCCCCTCACAGGGGCGATATACCGGGGAGCTGTTTTTT	CASSPSQGRYTGELFF
TRBV5-1	TRBD2	many	TRBJ2-5	TGCGCCAGCAGCTCCGGCGGGGGACGCCAAGAGACCCAGTACTTC	CASSSGGGRQETQYF